This T cell receptor beta chain stems from a study of blood T cell repertoires in COVID-19. TCRdb's table, derived via immunoSEQ multiplex PCR, lists solely in-frame clones and lacks some. This sample has about 99,000 clones, with roughly 84% found just once. After removal of 4 bases from V and 8 bases from J, the junction contained 9 bases not matched to a gene. CDR3 length equals 16 residues. CDR1 SGDLS and CDR2 YYNGEE come from the germline V gene. The material sequenced was peripheral blood. This receptor was obtained from a man aged 55 to 70 with acute or convalescent COVID-19. V is TRBV9 and J is TRBJ2-1, with 13 positions matching TRBD2. The CDR3 loop reads CASSQTGTSGAYEQFF. Written as DNA, the CDR3 is TGTGCCAGCAGCCAAACCGGGACTAGCGGGGCGTATGAGCAGTTCTTC.